These 5 T cell receptor beta chains originate from one sample sequenced in a study of spatial heterogeneity in lung cancer. Findings of the study overall: Mutation tallies in tumors tracked expanded intratumoral alpha and beta TCR counts.

These receptors are not linked to any known antigen. In TCRdb, the 5' RACE reads were re-called with MiXCR into one record per CDR3 protein. The table lists fewer than 15,000 distinct CDR3 sequences, about 5.6% of them singletons. The sample's time point: sample taken at primary tumor resection. The sequenced sample was lung tumor tissue, obtained at surgery. The receptors were gathered from a female donor with early-stage non-small cell lung cancer.

This clonotype was found many times. This rearrangement joins TRBV7-9 to TRBJ2-1; D ambiguous. There are 16 residues in the CDR3. Germline V CDR1 and CDR2: SEHNR, FQNEAQ (reference sequence). V was pared by 1 base and J by 10 bases, with 20 bases between. The CDR3 bases are TGTGCCAGCAGCTTAGGTTTACGCACCTTTCCGGAGGAGCAGTTCTTC. This encodes CASSLGLRTFPEEQFF.

The sample holds many counts of this clonotype. The rearrangement uses TRBV6-1 and TRBJ2-7, with a possible D match to TRBD1 (6 bases). Looked up from germline, CDR1 is MNHNS and CDR2 is SASEGT. V lost 8 bases and J 7 bases, leaving 21 bases between the germline ends. This CDR3 has 14 residues. As DNA, the CDR3 is TGTGCCAGCGGCAGGGGTCTTGAGAGATCTGAGCAGTACTTC. Amino acid sequence: CASGRGLERSEQYF.

By frequency in the sample, this clonotype is large. The CDR3 loop is CASSLEGNNSPLHF. In DNA, the CDR3 is TGCGCCAGCAGCTTAGAGGGGAACAATTCACCCCTCCACTTT. V gene TRBV5-1 combines with J gene TRBJ1-6; tentative D call: TRBD1 (5 bases). Germline CDR1 and CDR2: SGHRS and YFSETQ. This CDR3 comprises 14 residues. V lost 2 bases to trimming and J lost 7 bases, with 10 bases between them.

By sample fraction, this clonotype is medium-sized. The rearrangement links TRBV18 to TRBJ1-4; possibly TRBD1 for D (6 bases). V lost 5 bases and J 7 bases, leaving 17 bases between the germline ends. This CDR3 has 15 amino acids. Germline CDR1 reads KGHSH; CDR2 reads LQKENI. The CDR3 sequence is CASSSKQGPGEKLFF. CDR3 coding DNA: TGTGCCAGCTCATCAAAACAGGGTCCAGGTGAAAAACTGTTTTTT.

This clonotype has a handful of counts. It may be a read error: a sequence one base away is much more abundant. V usage is TRBV21-1 and J usage is TRBJ2-4. TRBV21-1 is marked as a pseudogene. The CDR3 totals 14 residues. In DNA form, the CDR3 reads TGTGCCAGCAGCAGAGGCCGGACCAAAAACATTCAGTACTTC. Its translation: CASSRGRTKNIQYF.